A selection of T cell receptor beta chains follows, all from one sample in a study of CD8+CD57+ T cells in acquired aplastic anemia. TCRdb passed the reads through MiXCR, listing each CDR3 protein once. The table shows hundreds of thousands of distinct CDR3 sequences, with 55% to 60% occurring only once. Sequencing input: sorted CD4+, CD8+, or CD8+CD57+ T cells (not recorded which) from PBMCs. The receptors derive from a human donor with severe aplastic anemia or a healthy control (not recorded which). Both conserved end residues are part of each CDR3. Each record gives: J gene, V gene, clone size, D gene, CDR3 DNA, CDR3 protein. D genes are given only for firm matches. A clone size is listed for some rows: how often the clone was seen (once, few, many), or a class if it is expanded.

J: TRBJ1-2; V: TRBV7-9; size: once; D: TRBD1; DNA: TGCGCCAGCAGCTTAGGAGACAGGGGAGCGGATGGCTACACCTTC; CDR3: CASSLGDRGADGYTF
J: TRBJ2-7; V: TRBV14; size: many; D: -; DNA: TGTGCCAGCAGCCAAGTGGCAGGGATATACGAGCAGTACTTC; CDR3: CASSQVAGIYEQYF
J: TRBJ2-7; V: TRBV24-1; size: -; D: -; DNA: TGTGCCACCAGGCAGGGCGCCGAGCAGTACTTC; CDR3: CATRQGAEQYF
J: TRBJ1-1; V: TRBV20-1; size: -; D: TRBD1; DNA: TGCAGTGCTAACCCGGGACAGGCGAACACTGAAGCTTTCTTT; CDR3: CSANPGQANTEAFF
J: TRBJ2-7; V: TRBV7-8; size: many; D: -; DNA: TGTGCCAGCAGCCCCGGACAGCTTCGGGACGAGCAGTACTTC; CDR3: CASSPGQLRDEQYF
J: TRBJ2-5; V: TRBV7-6; size: -; D: -; DNA: TGTGCCAGCAGCTTAGGGGGCCGTGACCAAGAGACCCAGTACTTC; CDR3: CASSLGGRDQETQYF
J: TRBJ1-5; V: TRBV19; size: many; D: -; DNA: TGTGCCAGTAGTAGGGGGAGACCAAGCAATCAGCCCCAGCATTTT; CDR3: CASSRGRPSNQPQHF
J: TRBJ2-1; V: TRBV5-4; size: many; D: TRBD2; DNA: TGTGCCAGCAGTTGGACTGGGACTAGCGGGGGGGCGAATGAGCAGTTCTTC; CDR3: CASSWTGTSGGANEQFF
J: TRBJ2-1; V: TRBV27; size: few; D: TRBD2; DNA: TGTGCCAGCAGTTTATTTCGGGGGGGTGTCCAGTTCTTC; CDR3: CASSLFRGGVQFF
J: TRBJ2-6; V: TRBV10-1; size: -; D: -; DNA: TGCGCCAGCAGTGAGTGGGACTCTGGGGCCAACGTCCTGACTTTC; CDR3: CASSEWDSGANVLTF
J: TRBJ1-3; V: TRBV12-3/TRBV12-4; size: once; D: -; DNA: TGTGCCAGCAGTTTTTTTGGTAGCTCTGGAAACACCATATATTTT; CDR3: CASSFFGSSGNTIYF
J: TRBJ1-6; V: TRBV7-3; size: -; D: -; DNA: TGTGCCAGCACCCGAGGCGGGGAGGATTCACCCCTCCACTTT; CDR3: CASTRGGEDSPLHF
J: TRBJ2-1; V: TRBV10-3; size: -; D: -; DNA: TGTGCCATCGGAGATGACAGGTGGGTTGACAATGAGCAGTTCTTC; CDR3: CAIGDDRWVDNEQFF
J: TRBJ2-2; V: TRBV2; size: -; D: -; DNA: TGTGCCCAAGCAGAATCCCCCGGGGAGCTGTTTTTT; CDR3: CAQAESPGELFF
J: TRBJ2-7; V: TRBV7-9; size: -; D: -; DNA: TGTGCCAGCAGTTCCCAAGGGGCAGGGGGGCCCTTC; CDR3: CASSSQGAGGPF
J: TRBJ2-5; V: TRBV6-5; size: many; D: TRBD1; DNA: TGTGCCAGCACCGCACAGGGGATGGGAGAGACCCAGTACTTC; CDR3: CASTAQGMGETQYF
J: TRBJ1-1; V: TRBV10-3; size: once; D: -; DNA: TGTGCCATCTCGTTACAGGGAGATGAAGCTTTCTTT; CDR3: CAISLQGDEAFF
J: TRBJ1-3; V: TRBV20-1; size: -; D: -; DNA: TGCAGTGCTAGAGTGGTAGTAGGAAACACCATATATTTT; CDR3: CSARVVVGNTIYF
J: TRBJ2-7; V: TRBV20-1; size: -; D: TRBD1; DNA: TGCAGTGCTAGGGGCAGGGGGCGCTCCTACGAGCAGTACTTC; CDR3: CSARGRGRSYEQYF
J: TRBJ2-5; V: TRBV7-8; size: -; D: TRBD2; DNA: TGTGCCAGCAGCTCTCGACTAGCGGGGGTCCAAGAGACCCAGTACTTC; CDR3: CASSSRLAGVQETQYF
J: TRBJ2-2; V: TRBV20-1; size: -; D: -; DNA: TGCAGTAGCCCCATGAGGACTTCGAACACCGGGGAGCTGTTTTTT; CDR3: CSSPMRTSNTGELFF
J: TRBJ1-1; V: TRBV5-1; size: -; D: -; DNA: TGCGCCAGCAGCCCTATAGGGGGGGAGACCGAAGCTTTCTTT; CDR3: CASSPIGGETEAFF
J: TRBJ1-1; V: TRBV20-1; size: -; D: -; DNA: TGCAGTGCTAGAGTGGGTGACACTGAAGCTTTCTTT; CDR3: CSARVGDTEAFF
J: TRBJ2-7; V: TRBV12-3/TRBV12-4; size: -; D: TRBD1; DNA: TGTGCCAGCAGCAAGGGGACAGGGAACTCCTACGAGCAGTACTTC; CDR3: CASSKGTGNSYEQYF
J: TRBJ2-3; V: TRBV5-1; size: once; D: -; DNA: TGCGCCACACGAAGGGGGTACACAGATACGCAGTATTTT; CDR3: CATRRGYTDTQYF
J: TRBJ2-7; V: TRBV7-2; size: -; D: -; DNA: TGCGCCAGCAGCCAGGCCGTTCGGGGTGTGAACGAGCAGTACTTC; CDR3: CASSQAVRGVNEQYF
J: TRBJ2-6; V: TRBV20-1; size: once; D: TRBD2; DNA: TGCAGTGCTACAATTAGCGGGAGGAAGAGGGGCAACGTCCTGACTTTC; CDR3: CSATISGRKRGNVLTF
J: TRBJ2-7; V: TRBV7-9; size: -; D: TRBD2; DNA: TGTGCCAGCAGCCCGGGGGGGACCAACGAGCAGTACTTC; CDR3: CASSPGGTNEQYF
J: TRBJ2-7; V: TRBV7-2; size: -; D: TRBD2; DNA: TGTGCCAGCAGTGGCCGTGGTAGCGGGGGGTACGAGCAGTACTTC; CDR3: CASSGRGSGGYEQYF
J: TRBJ2-3; V: TRBV5-1; size: once; D: -; DNA: TGCGCCAGCAGCTTGGGGGCCCGCACAGGTACGCAGTATTTT; CDR3: CASSLGARTGTQYF
J: TRBJ2-1; V: TRBV7-9; size: once; D: TRBD2; DNA: TGTGCCAGCAGTTGGCGGGGGAGTTGGTCCTACAATGAGCAGTTCTTC; CDR3: CASSWRGSWSYNEQFF
J: TRBJ2-5; V: TRBV7-7; size: -; D: -; DNA: TGTGCTAGCAGCCGCTCAGGGGAGGGAGAGACCCAGTACTTC; CDR3: CASSRSGEGETQYF
J: TRBJ2-5; V: TRBV10-3; size: -; D: -; DNA: TGTGCCATCGCCGAAGGGGTTGCCCAAGAGACCCAGTACTTC; CDR3: CAIAEGVAQETQYF
J: TRBJ1-4; V: TRBV6-5; size: many; D: -; DNA: TGTGCCAGCAGTTACGGACTAATCCGTGGTGAAAAACTGTTTTTT; CDR3: CASSYGLIRGEKLFF
J: TRBJ2-1; V: TRBV7-8; size: -; D: -; DNA: TGTGCCAGCAGACCCGGGGTAGCAGGTGAGCAGTTCTTC; CDR3: CASRPGVAGEQFF
J: TRBJ2-7; V: TRBV30; size: few; D: TRBD2; DNA: TGTGCCTGGAAACATACGATCGGACTAGCGGGTTTCAACGAGCAGTACTTC; CDR3: CAWKHTIGLAGFNEQYF
J: TRBJ1-6; V: TRBV6-4; size: many; D: -; DNA: TGTGCCAGCAGAGCGACACTTAATTCACCCCTCCACTTT; CDR3: CASRATLNSPLHF
J: TRBJ2-7; V: TRBV12-3/TRBV12-4; size: -; D: TRBD2; DNA: TGTGCCAGCAGTGTGGCGGGAGGGTACGAGCAGTACTTC; CDR3: CASSVAGGYEQYF
J: TRBJ1-1; V: TRBV20-1; size: once; D: TRBD1; DNA: TGCAGTGCTCGTTCCGGGACAGGGAACGCAAACACTGAAGCTTTCTTT; CDR3: CSARSGTGNANTEAFF
J: TRBJ1-2; V: TRBV6-1; size: once; D: -; DNA: TGTGCCAGCAGTGAAAGGAGGGTTGGCTACACCTTC; CDR3: CASSERRVGYTF
J: TRBJ2-3; V: TRBV24-1; size: many; D: TRBD1; DNA: TGTGCCACCAGTGGCCCCCCACAGGGGGCAGATACGCAGTATTTT; CDR3: CATSGPPQGADTQYF
J: TRBJ2-5; V: TRBV11-2; size: many; D: -; DNA: TGTGCCAGCAACCCAAAGGGGAGGTCCCAAGAGACCCAGTACTTC; CDR3: CASNPKGRSQETQYF
J: TRBJ1-2; V: TRBV4-2; size: -; D: -; DNA: TGTGCCAGCAGCAAAGACTGGCCAGTAGCTAACTATGGCTACACCTTC; CDR3: CASSKDWPVANYGYTF
J: TRBJ2-3; V: TRBV13; size: -; D: -; DNA: TGTGCCAGCAGCTTAGCCGCCGGGGGAGATACGCAGTATTTT; CDR3: CASSLAAGGDTQYF
J: TRBJ2-3; V: TRBV9; size: -; D: TRBD2; DNA: TGTGCCAGCAGCCCCCGGTTAGCGGGTGGGACCCGCACAGATACGCAGTATTTT; CDR3: CASSPRLAGGTRTDTQYF